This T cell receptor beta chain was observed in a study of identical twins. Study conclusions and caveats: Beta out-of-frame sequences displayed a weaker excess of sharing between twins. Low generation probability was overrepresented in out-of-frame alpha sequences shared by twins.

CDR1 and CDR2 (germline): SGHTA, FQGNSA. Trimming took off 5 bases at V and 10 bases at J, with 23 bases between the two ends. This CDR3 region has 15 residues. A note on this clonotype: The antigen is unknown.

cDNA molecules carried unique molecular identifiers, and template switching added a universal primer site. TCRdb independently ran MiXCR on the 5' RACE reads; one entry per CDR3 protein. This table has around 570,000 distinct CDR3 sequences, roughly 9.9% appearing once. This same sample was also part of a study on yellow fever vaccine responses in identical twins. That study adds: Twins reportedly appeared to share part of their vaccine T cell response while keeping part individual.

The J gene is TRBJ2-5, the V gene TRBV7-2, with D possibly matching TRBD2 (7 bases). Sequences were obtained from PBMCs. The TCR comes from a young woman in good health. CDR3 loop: CASSALSVWGGVQYF. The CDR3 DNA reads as TGTGCCAGCAGCGCTCTAAGTGTGTGGGGGGGCGTCCAGTACTTC.